The 11 T cell receptor beta chains below were found in one sample sequenced in a study of blood T cell repertoires in COVID-19. Libraries were prepared by immunoSEQ multiplex PCR; TCRdb keeps only in-frame clonotypes and omits some of them. Counted here are about 230,000 clones, over 65% occurring once; the ten biggest clones make up just over 2.5%. What was sequenced was peripheral blood. The origin of the receptors is a woman in her sixties or seventies with active or convalescent COVID-19.

The chain is built from TRBV15 and TRBJ1-2; 9 bases agree with TRBD1. CDR1 and CDR2 (germline): LNHNV, YYDKDF (reference sequence). J was trimmed by 2 bases and V by 5 bases; bases with no gene match: 18. CDR3 length equals 19 residues. In DNA form, the CDR3 reads TGTGCCACCAGCCCCCGATTCCGGGACAGGGAGAGGGGGAACTATGGCTACACCTTC. Residues: CATSPRFRDRERGNYGYTF. Using reference TRBV15 and TRBJ1-2 for the parts outside the CDR3, the full variable domain is DAMVIQNPRYQVTQFGKPVTLSCSQTLNHNVMYWYQQKSSQAPKLLFHYYDKDFNNEADTPDNFQSRRPNTSFCFLDIRSPGLGDTAMYLCATSPRFRDRERGNYGYTFGSGTRLTVV.

This clone was found a few times. This chain connects TRBV21-1 to TRBJ2-1; the table's D call of TRBD1 was not tested on the DNA. TRBV21-1 constitutes a pseudogene. CDR3 size: 15 residues. CDR3 sequence reads: CASSKPYSDRAEQFF. CDR3 in DNA: TGTGCCAGCAGCAAACCCTACTCGGACAGGGCTGAGCAGTTCTTC.

This clone was observed a single time. The CDR3 here is CASSRKPGTKGGETQYF. DNA of the CDR3: TGTGCCAGCAGCCGTAAGCCCGGGACTAAGGGAGGAGAGACCCAGTACTTC. This chain connects TRBV3-1 (or the pseudogene TRBV3-2) to TRBJ2-5, with 7 bases that match TRBD2. Germline-derived CDR1 and CDR2 are LGHDT and YNNKEL (reference sequence). The V segment lost 4 bases and the J segment 4 bases; nucleotides outside the gene matches: 15. The CDR3 has 17 amino acids.

This clone came up a few times. The V call is TRBV15, the J call TRBJ1-2, with a tentative D call TRBD1 (6 bases). Looked up from germline, CDR1 is LNHNV and CDR2 is YYDKDF (reference sequence). The germline V and J ends were trimmed by 1 base and 5 bases, with 14 bases remaining between them. The CDR3 is made up of 15 amino acids. The DNA of the CDR3 is TGTGCCACCAGCAGAGTTGCAGGGACAATATATGGCTACACCTTC. Its protein is CATSRVAGTIYGYTF.

The rearrangement uses TRBV9 and TRBJ1-2; possibly TRBD1 for D (5 bases). Trimming stripped 6 bases from V and 2 bases from J, with 14 bases between. Germline CDR1 SGDLS, CDR2 YYNGEE. There are 14 residues in the CDR3. CDR3 loop: CASNLPGGNYGYTF. CDR3 in DNA: TGTGCCAGCAACCTTCCCGGGGGAAACTATGGCTACACCTTC.

Sample share makes this clone medium-sized (0.01 to 0.1%). V and J are TRBV9 and TRBJ1-1, with D perhaps TRBD1 (6 bases). CDR3 length: 14 amino acids. CDR1 SGDLS and CDR2 YYNGEE come from the germline V gene. V dropped 5 bases and J dropped 5 bases, with 16 bases sitting between them. The CDR3 region has the DNA TGTGCCAGCAGTCTTACCGGGACATTAACTGAAGCTTTCTTT. This sequence encodes CASSLTGTLTEAFF.

The chain joins TRBV7-2 to TRBJ1-6; D perhaps matches TRBD1 (5 bases). Trimming stripped 5 bases from V and 10 bases from J, with 21 bases between. CDR3 length equals 16 residues. Germline V gene lookup returns CDR1 SGHTA and CDR2 FQGNSA. CDR3 sequence reads: CASSVRQTAAGSPLHF. The CDR3 nucleotides read TGTGCCAGCAGCGTCCGACAGACTGCGGCAGGATCACCCCTCCACTTT.

The V and J genes are TRBV4-2 and TRBJ2-7, with 9 bases lining up with TRBD2. With 0 bases clipped from V and 4 bases from J, the junction kept 7 bases outside the gene matches. Germline-derived CDR1 and CDR2 are LGHNA and YNFKEQ. This CDR3 contains 16 residues. The CDR3 sequence: CASSQDGASGIYEQYF. The CDR3 DNA follows: TGTGCCAGCAGCCAAGATGGGGCTAGCGGGATATACGAGCAGTACTTC.

J is TRBJ1-4 and V is TRBV15; perhaps TRBD1 as D (6 bases). Trimming took 0 bases from V and 4 from J, leaving 18 bases between them. The CDR3 has 18 residues. CDR1 is LNHNV and CDR2 is YYDKDF in the germline V gene (reference sequence). This CDR3 reads CATSRDVGGLINNEKLFF. The CDR3 DNA reads as TGTGCCACCAGCAGAGATGTCGGGGGGCTCATTAATAATGAAAAACTGTTTTTT.

The V and J genes are TRBV9 and TRBJ1-2, with D tentatively TRBD1 (6 bases). Germline loops: CDR1 SGDLS, CDR2 YYNGEE. The CDR3 loop spans 13 amino acids. V was shortened by 6 bases and J by 6 bases, with 15 bases between the two germline ends. The DNA of the CDR3 is TGTGCCAGCACCCGTAGAGGGGGGGATGGCTACACCTTC. Its protein product is CASTRRGGDGYTF.

The J gene is TRBJ1-3, the V gene TRBV7-2, with D perhaps matching TRBD1 (6 bases). The CDR3 extends over 14 amino acids. Germline V gene lookup returns CDR1 SGHTA and CDR2 FQGNSA. Between the trimmed V and J ends, which lost 5 bases and 1 base, there was a span of 9 bases. CDR3 region: CASSKQGSGNTIYF. The CDR3 nucleotides are TGTGCCAGCAGCAAACAGGGATCTGGAAACACCATATATTTT.